These T cell receptor beta chains were read from a single sample in a study of T-cell memory formation after mild COVID-19. Each CDR3 protein is one row after TCRdb ran MiXCR on the 5' RACE reads. The table lists about half a million distinct CDR3 sequences, 15% to 20% of them singletons. The sample was PBMCs or a T cell subset sorted from them (not recorded which). The receptors stem from an adult woman who had mild COVID-19 (a few samples of this study predate the infection). Cell type and time point are not known. The CDR3 runs from the conserved cysteine through the conserved F or W.

V gene	CDR3 length	CDR3 protein
TRBV7-2	14	CASSSSSTGRKLFF
TRBV6-4	16	CASSPFGGGTYNEQFF
TRBV7-9	14	CASSRGAGGRKAFF
TRBV24-1	16	CATSKIGGGPNTEAFF
TRBV5-1	14	CASSLVTGDSGYTF
TRBV12-3/TRBV12-4	13	CASRSLNTGELFF
TRBV5-6	14	CASSLNGGNTEAFF
TRBV12-3/TRBV12-4	12	CASSSIPYEQYF
TRBV10-3	15	CAMGASGRPTDTQYF
TRBV7-9	15	CASSVMGQGGYEQYF
TRBV10-3	12	CASRQGGDEQYF
TRBV20-1	15	CSAQNRGARGKGLFF
TRBV4-1	15	CASSPGGAGANVLTF
TRBV6-4	16	CASSEFPGYSTDTQYF
TRBV3-1	13	CASSQSWNSPLHF
TRBV9	14	CASSLTGSGETQYF
TRBV5-1	14	CASSLGGGDFEQFF
TRBV6-6	12	CASSPGYSPLHF
TRBV11-2	12	CASSFLGNEQYF
TRBV7-8	14	CASSIAGTSYEQYF
TRBV20-1	12	CRGHGPNTEAFF
TRBV4-3	15	CASSQVLAGDDEQFF
TRBV20-1	14	CSARDRFMNTEAFF
TRBV5-1	12	CASGPLNTEAFF
TRBV20-1	13	CSARTGGGYEQYF
TRBV24-1	14	CATSVTSGGDTQYF
TRBV7-2	13	CASSLARRQEQFF
TRBV30	14	CAWTRTVSGNTIYF
TRBV5-1	14	CASSLPVSYNEQFF
TRBV24-1	14	CATSLPGRANTQYF
TRBV9	18	CASSPALLLAGGRNEQFF
TRBV5-1	15	CASSARLQINTEAFF
TRBV24-1	17	CATSDFEQGRSYNEQFF
TRBV5-1	13	CASQTDSGNTIYF
TRBV15	15	CATSLTKGNVDTQYF
TRBV15	14	CATSTLAGYNEQFF
TRBV6-6	13	CAHSGYSYNEQFF
TRBV4-1	15	CASSSYSTDAYEQYF
TRBV19	11	CASSIGWEQYF
TRBV7-9	17	CASSLDRSSGLNTEAFF
TRBV5-4	16	CASSPKREAVFHEQFF
TRBV3-1	15	CASSQGIEYAYGYTF
TRBV19	16	CASSMVSGLAYNEQFF
TRBV3-1	15	CASSQERRPRDGYTF
TRBV20-1	19	CSARGAPGLAGADGNEQFF
TRBV9	14	CASSVDASGRPQYF
TRBV20-1	13	CSVQIRGSYEQYF
TRBV12-3/TRBV12-4	15	CASSLGQGSNYGYTF
TRBV7-2	15	CASTRARLDGGVQYF
TRBV4-1	16	CASSQDITASYNEQFF